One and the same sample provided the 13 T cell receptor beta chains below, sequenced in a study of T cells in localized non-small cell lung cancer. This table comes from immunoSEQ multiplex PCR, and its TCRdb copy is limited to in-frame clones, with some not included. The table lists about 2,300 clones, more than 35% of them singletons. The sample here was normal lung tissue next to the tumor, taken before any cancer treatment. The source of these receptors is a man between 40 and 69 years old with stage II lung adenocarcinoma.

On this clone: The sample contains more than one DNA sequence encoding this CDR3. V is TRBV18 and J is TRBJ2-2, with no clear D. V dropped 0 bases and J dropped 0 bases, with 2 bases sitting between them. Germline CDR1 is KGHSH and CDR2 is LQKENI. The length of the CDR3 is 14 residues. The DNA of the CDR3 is TGTGCCAGCTCACCACCGTCGAACACCGGGGAGCTGTTTTTT. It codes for CASSPPSNTGELFF.

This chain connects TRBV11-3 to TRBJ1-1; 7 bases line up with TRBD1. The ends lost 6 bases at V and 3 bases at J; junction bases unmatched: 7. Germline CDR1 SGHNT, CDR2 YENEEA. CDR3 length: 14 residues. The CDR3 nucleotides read TGTGCCAGCAGATCAGGGGGATCGTACACTGAAGCTTTCTTT. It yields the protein CASRSGGSYTEAFF.

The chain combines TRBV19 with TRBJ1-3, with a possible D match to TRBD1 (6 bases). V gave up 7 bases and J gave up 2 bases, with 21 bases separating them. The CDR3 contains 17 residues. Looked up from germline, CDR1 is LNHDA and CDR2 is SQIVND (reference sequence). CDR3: CASNNPQGGGAGNTIYF. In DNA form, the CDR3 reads TGTGCCAGTAACAACCCGCAAGGAGGGGGAGCTGGAAACACCATATATTTT.

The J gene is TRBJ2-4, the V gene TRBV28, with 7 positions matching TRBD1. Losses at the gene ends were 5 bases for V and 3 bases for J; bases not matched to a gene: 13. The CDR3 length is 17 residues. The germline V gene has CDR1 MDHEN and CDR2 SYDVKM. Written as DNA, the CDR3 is TGTGCCAGCAGTCGCAAGGGACAGATGTTAAGCAAAAACATTCAGTACTTC. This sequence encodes CASSRKGQMLSKNIQYF.

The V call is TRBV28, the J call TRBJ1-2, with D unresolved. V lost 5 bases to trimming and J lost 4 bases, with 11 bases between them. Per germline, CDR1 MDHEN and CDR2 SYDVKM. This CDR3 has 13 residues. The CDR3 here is CASSIRAGYGYTF. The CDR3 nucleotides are TGTGCCAGCAGTATTAGAGCGGGCTATGGCTACACCTTC.

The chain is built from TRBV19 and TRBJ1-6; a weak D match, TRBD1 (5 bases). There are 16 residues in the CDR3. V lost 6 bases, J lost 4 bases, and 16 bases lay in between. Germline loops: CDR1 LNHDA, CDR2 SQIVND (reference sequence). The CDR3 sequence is CASRSGPLDYNSPLHF. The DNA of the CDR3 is TGTGCCAGTAGGTCGGGGCCCTTGGATTATAATTCACCCCTCCACTTT.

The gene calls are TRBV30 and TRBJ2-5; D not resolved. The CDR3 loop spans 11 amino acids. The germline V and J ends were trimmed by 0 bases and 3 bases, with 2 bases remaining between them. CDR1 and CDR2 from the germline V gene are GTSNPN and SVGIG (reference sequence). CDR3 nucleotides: TGTGCCTGGAGTGTAAAAGAGACCCAGTACTTC. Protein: CAWSVKETQYF.

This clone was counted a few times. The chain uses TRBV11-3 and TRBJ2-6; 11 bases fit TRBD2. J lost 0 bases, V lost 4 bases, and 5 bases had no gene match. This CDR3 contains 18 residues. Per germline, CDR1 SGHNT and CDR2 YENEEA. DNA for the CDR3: TGTGCCAGCAGCTCCCGACTAGCGGGGAGCTCTGGGGCCAACGTCCTGACTTTC. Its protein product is CASSSRLAGSSGANVLTF. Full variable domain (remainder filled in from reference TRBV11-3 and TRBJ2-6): EAGVVQSPRYKIIEKKQPVAFWCNPISGHNTLYWYLQNLGQGPELLIRYENEEAVDDSQLPKDRFSAERLKGVDSTLKIQPAELGDSAVYLCASSSRLAGSSGANVLTFGAGSRLTVL.

The CDR3 region has the DNA TGTGCCAGCAGCTTAGGCCGACAGGGGTATGGCTACACCTTC. This codes for CASSLGRQGYGYTF. The rearrangement links TRBV7-7 to TRBJ1-2; 8 bases agree with TRBD1. Looked up from germline, CDR1 is SSHAT and CDR2 is FNYEAQ (reference sequence). This CDR3 has 14 residues. V gave up 1 base and J gave up 5 bases; unmatched junction bases: 3.

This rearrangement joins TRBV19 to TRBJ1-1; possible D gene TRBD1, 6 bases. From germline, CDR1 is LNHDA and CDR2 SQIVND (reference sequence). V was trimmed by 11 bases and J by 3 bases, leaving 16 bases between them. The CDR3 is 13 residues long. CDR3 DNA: TGTGCCGCCGCCTTGGACAGTTACACTGAAGCTTTCTTT. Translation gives CAAALDSYTEAFF.

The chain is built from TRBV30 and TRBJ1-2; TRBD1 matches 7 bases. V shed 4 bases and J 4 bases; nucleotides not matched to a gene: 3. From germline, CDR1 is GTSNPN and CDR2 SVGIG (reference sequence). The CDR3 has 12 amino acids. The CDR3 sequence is CAWNAGGYGYTF. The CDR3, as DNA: TGTGCCTGGAACGCAGGGGGCTATGGCTACACCTTC.

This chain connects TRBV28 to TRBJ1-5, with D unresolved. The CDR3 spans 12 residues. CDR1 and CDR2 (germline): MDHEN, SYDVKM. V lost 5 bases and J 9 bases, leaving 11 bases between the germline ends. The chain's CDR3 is CASSPVNGPQHF. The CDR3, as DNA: TGTGCCAGCAGTCCCGTCAATGGGCCCCAGCATTTT.

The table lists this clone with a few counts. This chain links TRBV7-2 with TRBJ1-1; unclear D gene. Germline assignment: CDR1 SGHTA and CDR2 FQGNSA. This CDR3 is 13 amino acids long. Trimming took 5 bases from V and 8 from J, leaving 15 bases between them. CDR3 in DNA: TGTGCCAGCAGCCACCGTTACGGGCAGGAAGCTTTCTTT. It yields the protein CASSHRYGQEAFF.